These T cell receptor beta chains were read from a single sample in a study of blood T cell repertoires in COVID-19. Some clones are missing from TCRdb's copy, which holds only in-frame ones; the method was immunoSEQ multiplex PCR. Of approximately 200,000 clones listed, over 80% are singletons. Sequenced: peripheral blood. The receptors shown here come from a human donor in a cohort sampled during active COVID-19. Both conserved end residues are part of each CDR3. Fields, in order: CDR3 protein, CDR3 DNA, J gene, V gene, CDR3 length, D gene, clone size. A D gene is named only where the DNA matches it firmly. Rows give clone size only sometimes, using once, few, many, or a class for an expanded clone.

CASSLGQPSSGNTIYF	TGTGCCAGCAGCCTGGGACAGCCGAGCTCTGGAAACACCATATATTTT	TRBJ1-3	TRBV3-1/TRBV3-2	16	TRBD1	few
CASSLGLVLSNEQFF	TGTGCCAGCAGCTTGGGACTAGTTTTATCCAATGAGCAGTTCTTC	TRBJ2-1	TRBV5-8	15	-	-
CASSEQSGVGDQPQHF	TGTGCCAGCAGTGAGCAATCCGGGGTCGGGGATCAGCCCCAGCATTTT	TRBJ1-5	TRBV25-1	16	-	-
CASSLLDFTDTQYF	TGCGCCAGCAGCCTACTGGACTTCACAGATACGCAGTATTTT	TRBJ2-3	TRBV4-1	14	-	-
CASSMGGGPGEQFF	TGTGCCAGTAGTATGGGGGGAGGGCCAGGGGAGCAGTTCTTC	TRBJ2-1	TRBV19	14	TRBD2	-
CATSETGTYEQYF	TGTGCCACCAGCGAGACTGGAACCTACGAGCAGTACTTC	TRBJ2-7	TRBV24-1	13	-	-
CATSAQGSSGYTF	TGTGCCACCAGTGCCCAGGGGAGCAGTGGCTACACCTTC	TRBJ1-2	TRBV24-1	13	-	-
CASSLIWGAYEQYF	TGTGCCAGCAGTTTAATCTGGGGGGCCTACGAGCAGTACTTC	TRBJ2-7	TRBV28	14	-	-
CASSQAGGRSANTGELFF	TGTGCCAGCAGCCAAGCGGGAGGGAGGTCCGCGAACACCGGGGAGCTGTTTTTT	TRBJ2-2	TRBV14	18	TRBD2	-
CASSLGLAGSQETQYF	TGTGCCAGCAGCTTAGGACTAGCGGGAAGCCAAGAGACCCAGTACTTC	TRBJ2-5	TRBV7-2	16	TRBD2	-
CASGVTSGRGSYEQYF	TGTGCCAGCGGAGTGACTAGCGGGAGGGGCTCCTACGAGCAGTACTTC	TRBJ2-7	TRBV13	16	TRBD2	-